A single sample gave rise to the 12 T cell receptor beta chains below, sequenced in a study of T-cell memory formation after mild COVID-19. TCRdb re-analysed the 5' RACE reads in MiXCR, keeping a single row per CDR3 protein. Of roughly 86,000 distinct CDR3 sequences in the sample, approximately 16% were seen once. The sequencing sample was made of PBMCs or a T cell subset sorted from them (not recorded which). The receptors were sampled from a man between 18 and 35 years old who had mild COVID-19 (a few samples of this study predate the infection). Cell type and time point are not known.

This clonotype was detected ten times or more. The CDR3 loop reads CASSHGLAGNNEQFF. DNA of the CDR3: TGTGCCAGCAGCCACGGACTAGCGGGGAACAATGAGCAGTTCTTC. The chain combines TRBV7-2 with TRBJ2-1; 12 bases align to TRBD2. CDR1 is SGHTA, CDR2 FQGNSA, per germline. Trimming took 5 bases from V and 5 from J; bases not matched to a gene: 4. This CDR3 is built from 15 residues.

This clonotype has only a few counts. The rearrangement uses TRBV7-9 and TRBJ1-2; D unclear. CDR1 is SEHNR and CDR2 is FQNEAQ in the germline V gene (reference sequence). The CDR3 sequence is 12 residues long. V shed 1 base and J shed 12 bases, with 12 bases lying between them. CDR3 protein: CASSLGQFLNTF. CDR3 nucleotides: TGTGCCAGCAGCTTAGGGCAGTTTCTAAACACCTTC.

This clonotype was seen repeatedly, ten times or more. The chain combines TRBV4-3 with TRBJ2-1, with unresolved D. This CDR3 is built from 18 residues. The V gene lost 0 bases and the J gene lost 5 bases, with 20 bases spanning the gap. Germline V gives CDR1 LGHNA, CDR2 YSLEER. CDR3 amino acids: CASSQDGFLQRPNNEQFF. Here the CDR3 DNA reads TGCGCCAGCAGCCAAGACGGATTCCTGCAGAGACCAAACAATGAGCAGTTCTTC.

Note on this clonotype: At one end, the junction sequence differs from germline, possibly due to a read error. CDR3 DNA sequence: TGTGCCAGATCACCACCGTCGGGGTACGAGCAGTACTTC. Its translation: CARSPPSGYEQYF. The V call is TRBV18, the J call TRBJ2-7, with a possible D match to TRBD2 (5 bases). Germline CDR1 is KGHSH and CDR2 is LQKENI. This CDR3 has 13 residues.

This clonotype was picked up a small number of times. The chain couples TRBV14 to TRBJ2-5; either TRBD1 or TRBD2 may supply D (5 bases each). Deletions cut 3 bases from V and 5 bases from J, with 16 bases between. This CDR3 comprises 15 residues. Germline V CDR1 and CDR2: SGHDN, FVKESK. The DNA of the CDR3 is TGTGCCAGCAGCCAGATCCCCGGGACCGGGGAGACCCAGTACTTC. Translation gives CASSQIPGTGETQYF.

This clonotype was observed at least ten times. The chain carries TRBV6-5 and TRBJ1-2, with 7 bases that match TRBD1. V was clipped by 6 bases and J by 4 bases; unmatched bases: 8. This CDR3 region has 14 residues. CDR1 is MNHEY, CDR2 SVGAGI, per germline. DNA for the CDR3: TGTGCCAGCAGCCGATACAGGGGTAGCTATGGCTACACCTTC. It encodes CASSRYRGSYGYTF.

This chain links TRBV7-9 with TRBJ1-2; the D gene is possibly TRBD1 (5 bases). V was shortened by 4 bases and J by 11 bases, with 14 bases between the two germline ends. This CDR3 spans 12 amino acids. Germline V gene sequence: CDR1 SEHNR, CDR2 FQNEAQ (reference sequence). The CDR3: CASSWMTDGYTF. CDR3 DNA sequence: TGTGCCAGCAGCTGGATGACAGACGGGTACACCTTC.

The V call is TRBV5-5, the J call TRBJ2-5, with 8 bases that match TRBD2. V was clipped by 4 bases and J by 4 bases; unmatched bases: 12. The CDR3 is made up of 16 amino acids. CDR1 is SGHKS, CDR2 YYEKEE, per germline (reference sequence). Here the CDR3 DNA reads TGTGCCAGCAGCCGGACCGGGACTAGGGTAGGAGAGACCCAGTACTTC. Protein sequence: CASSRTGTRVGETQYF.

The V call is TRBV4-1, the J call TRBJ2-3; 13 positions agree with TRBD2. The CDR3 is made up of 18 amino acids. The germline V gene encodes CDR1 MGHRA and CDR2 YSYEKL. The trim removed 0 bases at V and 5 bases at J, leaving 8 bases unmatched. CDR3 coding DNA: TGCGCCAGCAGCCAAGATAACGGACTAGCGGGGGTAGGAGATACGCAGTATTTT. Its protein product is CASSQDNGLAGVGDTQYF.

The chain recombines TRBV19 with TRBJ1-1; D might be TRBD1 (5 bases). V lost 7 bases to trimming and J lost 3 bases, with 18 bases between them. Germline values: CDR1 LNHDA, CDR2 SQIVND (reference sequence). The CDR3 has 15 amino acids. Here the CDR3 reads CASTSPRRGDTEAFF. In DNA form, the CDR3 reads TGTGCCAGTACCTCACCTCGGCGGGGGGACACTGAAGCTTTCTTT.

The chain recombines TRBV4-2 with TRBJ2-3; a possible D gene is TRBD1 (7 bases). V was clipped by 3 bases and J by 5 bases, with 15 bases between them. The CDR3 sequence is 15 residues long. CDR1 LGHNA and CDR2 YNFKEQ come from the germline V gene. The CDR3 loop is CASSHASGGLDTQYF. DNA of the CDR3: TGTGCCAGCAGCCACGCCTCAGGGGGGCTAGATACGCAGTATTTT.

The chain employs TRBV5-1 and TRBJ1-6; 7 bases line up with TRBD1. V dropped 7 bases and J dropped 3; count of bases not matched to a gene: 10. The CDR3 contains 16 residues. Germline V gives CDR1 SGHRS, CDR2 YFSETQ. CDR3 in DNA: TGCGCCAGCCGAACCGGGACAGAGAACTATAATTCACCCCTCCACTTT. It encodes CASRTGTENYNSPLHF.